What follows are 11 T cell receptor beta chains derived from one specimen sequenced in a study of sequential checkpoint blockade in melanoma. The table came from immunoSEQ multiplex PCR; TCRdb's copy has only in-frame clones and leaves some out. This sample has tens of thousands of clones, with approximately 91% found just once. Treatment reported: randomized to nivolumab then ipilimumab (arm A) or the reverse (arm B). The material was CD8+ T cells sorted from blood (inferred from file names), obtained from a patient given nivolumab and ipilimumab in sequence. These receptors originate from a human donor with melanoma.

The CDR3 region is CASSQSVVAGSYEQYF. CDR3 sequence (DNA): TGCGCCAGCAGCCAGTCCGTGGTAGCGGGATCCTACGAGCAGTACTTC. V and J are TRBV4-1 and TRBJ2-7; 8 bases align to TRBD2. J was trimmed by 1 base and V by 3 bases; bases with no gene match: 8. CDR1 MGHRA and CDR2 YSYEKL come from the germline V gene. The CDR3 is made up of 16 amino acids.

CDR3 DNA sequence: TGTGCCAGCAGTTTGGGGGTAGCGGGAGTCTTTGAGCAGTACTTC. The encoded protein is CASSLGVAGVFEQYF. This chain uses TRBV28 with TRBJ2-7, with 9 bases identical to TRBD2. V shed 3 bases and J 7 bases; nucleotides not matched to a gene: 10. Germline V lookup: CDR1 MDHEN, CDR2 SYDVKM. CDR3 length equals 15 residues.

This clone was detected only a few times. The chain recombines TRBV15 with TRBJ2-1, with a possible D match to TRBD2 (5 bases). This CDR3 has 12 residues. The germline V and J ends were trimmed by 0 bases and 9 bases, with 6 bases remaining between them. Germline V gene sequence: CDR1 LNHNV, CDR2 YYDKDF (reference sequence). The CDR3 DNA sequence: TGTGCCACCAGCAGAGAGGGGAGTGAGCAGTTCTTC. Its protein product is CATSREGSEQFF.

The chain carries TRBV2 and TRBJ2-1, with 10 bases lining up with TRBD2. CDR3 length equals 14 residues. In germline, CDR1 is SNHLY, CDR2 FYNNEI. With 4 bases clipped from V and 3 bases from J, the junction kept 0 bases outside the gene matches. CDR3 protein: CASSGLAGYNEQFF. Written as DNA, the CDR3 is TGTGCCAGCAGTGGACTAGCGGGCTACAATGAGCAGTTCTTC.

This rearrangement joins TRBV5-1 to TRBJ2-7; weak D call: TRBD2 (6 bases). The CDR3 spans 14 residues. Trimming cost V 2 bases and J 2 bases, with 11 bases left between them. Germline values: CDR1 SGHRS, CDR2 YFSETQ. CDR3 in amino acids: CASSFGTSTYEQYF. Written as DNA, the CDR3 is TGCGCCAGCAGCTTTGGGACTTCCACCTACGAGCAGTACTTC.

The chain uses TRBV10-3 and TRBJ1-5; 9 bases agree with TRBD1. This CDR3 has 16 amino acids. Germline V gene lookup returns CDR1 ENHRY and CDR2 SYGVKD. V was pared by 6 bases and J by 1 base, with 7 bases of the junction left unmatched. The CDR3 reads CAISRTGERSNQPQHF. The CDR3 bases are TGTGCCATCAGCCGGACAGGGGAAAGGAGCAATCAGCCCCAGCATTTT.

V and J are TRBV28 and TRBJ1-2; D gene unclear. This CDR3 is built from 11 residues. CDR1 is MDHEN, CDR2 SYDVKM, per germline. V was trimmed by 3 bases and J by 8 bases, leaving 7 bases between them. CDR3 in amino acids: CASSFPLGYTF. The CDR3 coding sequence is TGTGCCAGCAGTTTCCCCCTGGGCTACACCTTC.

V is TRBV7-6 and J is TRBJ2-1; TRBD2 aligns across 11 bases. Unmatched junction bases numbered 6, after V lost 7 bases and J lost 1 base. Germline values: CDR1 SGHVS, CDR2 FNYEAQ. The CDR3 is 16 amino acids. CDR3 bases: TGTGCCAGCAAACTAGCGGGAGATGGATCCTACAATGAGCAGTTCTTC. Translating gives CASKLAGDGSYNEQFF.

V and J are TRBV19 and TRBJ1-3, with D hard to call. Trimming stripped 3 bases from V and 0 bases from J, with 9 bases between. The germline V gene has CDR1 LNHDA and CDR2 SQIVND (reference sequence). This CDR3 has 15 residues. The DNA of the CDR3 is TGTGCCAGTAGTATTGGATGGAGCTCTGGAAACACCATATATTTT. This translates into CASSIGWSSGNTIYF.

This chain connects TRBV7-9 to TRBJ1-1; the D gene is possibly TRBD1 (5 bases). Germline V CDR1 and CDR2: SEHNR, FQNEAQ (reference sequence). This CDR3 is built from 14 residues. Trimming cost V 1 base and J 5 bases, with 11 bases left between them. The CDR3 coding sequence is TGTGCCAGCAGCTTAGTTCAGGGTTGGACTGAAGCTTTCTTT. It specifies CASSLVQGWTEAFF. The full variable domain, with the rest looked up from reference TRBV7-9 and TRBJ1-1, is DTGVSQNPRHKITKRGQNVTFRCDPISEHNRLYWYRQTLGQGPEFLTYFQNEAQLEKSRLLSDRFSAERPKGSFSTLEIQRTEQGDSAMYLCASSLVQGWTEAFFGQGTRLTVV.

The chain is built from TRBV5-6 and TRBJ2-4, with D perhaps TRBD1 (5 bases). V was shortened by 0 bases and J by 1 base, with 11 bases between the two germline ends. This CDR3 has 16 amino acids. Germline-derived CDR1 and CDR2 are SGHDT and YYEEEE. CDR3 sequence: CASSLALGVAKNIQYF. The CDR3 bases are TGTGCCAGCAGCTTGGCTTTAGGGGTGGCCAAAAACATTCAGTACTTC.